The rows below give T cell receptor beta chains drawn from one sample of a study of regulatory T cells in long-lasting Graves disease. TCRdb used MiXCR to reprocess the multiplex PCR reads, holding one entry per CDR3 protein. The sample has roughly 430,000 distinct CDR3 sequences, less than 20% seen once. A further study also used this sample, focusing on T cells in Graves' hyperthyroidism and ophthalmopathy.

The sample consisted of peripheral blood mononuclear cells (PBMCs), taken at new diagnosis, from a patient treated with antithyroid drugs. The receptors come from a woman aged 30 to 39 with Graves disease. Both conserved end residues are part of each CDR3. Each record gives: D gene, J gene, V gene, clone size, CDR3 protein, CDR3 DNA. A D gene is named only where the DNA matches it firmly. Some rows mark clone size as missing; the rest say once, few, many or name a class of expanded clone.

- | TRBJ2-3 | TRBV27 | few | CASSSPRFSTDTQYF | TGTGCCAGCAGTTCCCCCCGATTCAGCACAGATACGCAGTATTTT
- | TRBJ2-7 | TRBV2 | many | CASRDRTTSYEQYF | TGTGCCAGCCGTGACAGGACGACCTCCTACGAGCAGTACTTC
- | TRBJ2-4 | TRBV20-1 | many | CSAPPGGNIQYF | TGCAGTGCCCCGCCCGGAGGGAACATTCAGTACTTC
- | TRBJ2-1 | TRBV11-2 | many | CASSLGPGYNEQFF | TGTGCCAGCAGCTTAGGCCCTGGGTACAATGAGCAGTTCTTC
- | TRBJ2-7 | TRBV18 | many | CASSTKSSYEQYF | TGTGCCAGCTCTACCAAGAGCTCCTACGAGCAGTACTTC
- | TRBJ2-1 | TRBV5-1 | - | CASSLGADTLYNEQFF | TGCGCCAGCAGCTTGGGAGCGGACACCCTCTACAATGAGCAGTTCTTC
- | TRBJ1-5 | TRBV27 | few | CASSVGTTGYQPQHF | TGTGCCAGCAGCGTCGGAACGACAGGCTATCAGCCCCAGCATTTT
TRBD2 | TRBJ2-1 | TRBV28 | once | CASSSRLAGGRQFF | TGTGCCAGCAGTTCAAGACTAGCGGGAGGGCGCCAGTTCTTC
- | TRBJ1-2 | TRBV14 | once | CANDEPPRTVDYGYTF | TGTGCCAACGACGAACCACCAAGAACCGTTGACTATGGCTACACCTTC
TRBD1 | TRBJ2-2 | TRBV6-6 | - | CASSYPSRTGDTGELFF | TGTGCCAGCAGTTACCCGAGTAGGACAGGGGACACCGGGGAGCTGTTTTTT
- | TRBJ2-7 | TRBV6-1 | many | CASSDTASSYEQYF | TGTGCCAGCAGCGATACAGCGAGCTCCTACGAGCAGTACTTC
- | TRBJ1-5 | TRBV28 | many | CASSTPGQGNQPQHF | TGTGCCAGCAGTACCCCCGGGCAGGGCAATCAGCCCCAGCATTTT
- | TRBJ2-7 | TRBV29-1 | few | CSAHSSSYEQYF | TGCAGCGCGCACAGCAGCTCCTACGAGCAGTACTTC
TRBD2 | TRBJ2-5 | TRBV6-1 | - | CASSALAGKETQYF | TGTGCCAGCAGCGCCCTAGCGGGTAAAGAGACCCAGTACTTC